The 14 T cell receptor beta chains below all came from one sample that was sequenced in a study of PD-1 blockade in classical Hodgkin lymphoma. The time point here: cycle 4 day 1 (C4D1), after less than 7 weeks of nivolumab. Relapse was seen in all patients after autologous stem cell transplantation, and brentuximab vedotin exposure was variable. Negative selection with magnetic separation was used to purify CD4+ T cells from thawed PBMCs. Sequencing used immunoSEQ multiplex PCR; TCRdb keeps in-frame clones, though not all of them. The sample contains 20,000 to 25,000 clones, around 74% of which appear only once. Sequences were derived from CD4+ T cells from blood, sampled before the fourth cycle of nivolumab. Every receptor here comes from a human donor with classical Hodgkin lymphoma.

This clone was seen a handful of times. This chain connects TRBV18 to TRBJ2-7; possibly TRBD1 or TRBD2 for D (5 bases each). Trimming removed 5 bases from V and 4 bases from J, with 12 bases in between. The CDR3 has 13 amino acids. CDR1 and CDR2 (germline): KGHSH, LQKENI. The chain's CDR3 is CASSTGTDYEQYF. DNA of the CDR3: TGTGCCAGCTCAACTGGGACGGATTACGAGCAGTACTTC.

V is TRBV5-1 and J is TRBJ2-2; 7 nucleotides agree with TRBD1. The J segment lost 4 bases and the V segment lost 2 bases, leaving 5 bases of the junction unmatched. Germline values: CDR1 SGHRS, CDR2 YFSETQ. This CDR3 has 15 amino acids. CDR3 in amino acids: CASSLRQGSTGELFF. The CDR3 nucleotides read TGCGCCAGCAGCTTACGACAGGGAAGCACCGGGGAGCTGTTTTTT.

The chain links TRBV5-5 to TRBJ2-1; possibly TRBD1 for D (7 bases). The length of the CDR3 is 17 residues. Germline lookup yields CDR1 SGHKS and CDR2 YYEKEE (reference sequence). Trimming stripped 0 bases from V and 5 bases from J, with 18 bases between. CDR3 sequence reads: CASSLVTGAGGNNEQFF. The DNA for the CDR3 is TGTGCCAGCAGCTTGGTAACGGGGGCAGGGGGTAACAATGAGCAGTTCTTC.

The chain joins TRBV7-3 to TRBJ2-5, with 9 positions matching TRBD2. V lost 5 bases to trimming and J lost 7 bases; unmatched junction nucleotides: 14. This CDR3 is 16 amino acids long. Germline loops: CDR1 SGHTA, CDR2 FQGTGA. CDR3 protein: CASSPSPGLAARTQYF. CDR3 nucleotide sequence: TGTGCCAGCAGCCCTTCACCGGGACTAGCTGCTCGGACCCAGTACTTC.

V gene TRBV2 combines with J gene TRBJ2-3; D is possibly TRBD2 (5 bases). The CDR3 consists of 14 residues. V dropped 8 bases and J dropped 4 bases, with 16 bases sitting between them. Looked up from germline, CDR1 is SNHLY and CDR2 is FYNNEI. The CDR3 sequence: CASSEGVGPDTQYF. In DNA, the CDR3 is TGTGCCAGCTCAGAGGGAGTCGGGCCAGATACGCAGTATTTT.

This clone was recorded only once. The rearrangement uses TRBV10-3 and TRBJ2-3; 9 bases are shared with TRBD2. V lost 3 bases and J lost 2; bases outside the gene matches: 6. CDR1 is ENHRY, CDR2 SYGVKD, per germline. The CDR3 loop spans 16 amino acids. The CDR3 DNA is TGTGCCATCAGTGATCCCGGACTAGCGCTCACAGATACGCAGTATTTT. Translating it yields CAISDPGLALTDTQYF.

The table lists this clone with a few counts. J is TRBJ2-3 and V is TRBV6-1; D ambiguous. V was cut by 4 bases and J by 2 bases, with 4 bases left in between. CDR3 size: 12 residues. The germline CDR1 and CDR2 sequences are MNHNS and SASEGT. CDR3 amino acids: CASSGVTDTQYF. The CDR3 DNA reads TGTGCCAGCAGTGGAGTCACAGATACGCAGTATTTT.

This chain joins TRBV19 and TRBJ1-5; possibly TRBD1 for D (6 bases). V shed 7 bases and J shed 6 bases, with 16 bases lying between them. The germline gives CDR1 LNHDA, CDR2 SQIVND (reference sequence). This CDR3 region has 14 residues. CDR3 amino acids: CASKPTGGSQPQHF. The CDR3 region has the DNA TGTGCCAGTAAGCCGACAGGCGGTAGTCAGCCCCAGCATTTT.

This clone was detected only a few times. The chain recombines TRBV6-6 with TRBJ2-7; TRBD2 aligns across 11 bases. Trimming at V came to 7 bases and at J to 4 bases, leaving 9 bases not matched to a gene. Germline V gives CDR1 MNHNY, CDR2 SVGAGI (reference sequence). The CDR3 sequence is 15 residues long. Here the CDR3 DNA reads TGTGCCAGCACTACGACTAGCGGGGCCATATACGAGCAGTACTTC. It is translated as CASTTTSGAIYEQYF.

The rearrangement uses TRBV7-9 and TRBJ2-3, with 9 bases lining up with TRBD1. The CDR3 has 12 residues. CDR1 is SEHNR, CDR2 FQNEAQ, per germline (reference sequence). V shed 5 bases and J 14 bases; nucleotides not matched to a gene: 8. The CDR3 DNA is TGTGCCAGCAGCCTACCCGGGACAGGGTTGTATTTT. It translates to CASSLPGTGLYF. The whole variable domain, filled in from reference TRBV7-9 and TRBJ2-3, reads DTGVSQNPRHKITKRGQNVTFRCDPISEHNRLYWYRQTLGQGPEFLTYFQNEAQLEKSRLLSDRFSAERPKGSFSTLEIQRTEQGDSAMYLCASSLPGTGLYFGPGTRLTVL.

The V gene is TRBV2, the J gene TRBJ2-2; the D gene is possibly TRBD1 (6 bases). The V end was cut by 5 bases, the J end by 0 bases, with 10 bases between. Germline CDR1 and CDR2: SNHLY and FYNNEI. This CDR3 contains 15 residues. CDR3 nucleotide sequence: TGTGCCAGCAGTCCGGGACAACCGAACACCGGGGAGCTGTTTTTT. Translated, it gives CASSPGQPNTGELFF.

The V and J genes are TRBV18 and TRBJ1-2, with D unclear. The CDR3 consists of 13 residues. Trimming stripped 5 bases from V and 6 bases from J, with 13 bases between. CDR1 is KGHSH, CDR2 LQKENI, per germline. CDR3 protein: CASSESDENGYTF. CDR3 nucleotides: TGTGCCAGCTCAGAAAGCGACGAGAATGGCTACACCTTC.

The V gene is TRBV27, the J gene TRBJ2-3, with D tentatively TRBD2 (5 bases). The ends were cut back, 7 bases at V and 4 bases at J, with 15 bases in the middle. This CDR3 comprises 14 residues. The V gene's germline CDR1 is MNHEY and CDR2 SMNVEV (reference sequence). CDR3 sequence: CASKLSGTSDTQYF. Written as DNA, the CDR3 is TGTGCCAGCAAACTCTCGGGAACTTCAGATACGCAGTATTTT.

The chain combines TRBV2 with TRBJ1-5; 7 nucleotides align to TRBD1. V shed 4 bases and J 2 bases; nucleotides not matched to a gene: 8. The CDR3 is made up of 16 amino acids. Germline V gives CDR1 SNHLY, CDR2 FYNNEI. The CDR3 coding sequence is TGTGCCAGCAGTGGACACAGGGGAGTGGGCAATCAGCCCCAGCATTTT. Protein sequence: CASSGHRGVGNQPQHF.